The present entry profiles one T cell receptor (beta chain) with its context. Random hexamers primed reverse transcription of about 0.5 to 1 ug RNA. The immunoSEQ assay covered 54 Vbeta and 13 Jbeta segments for CDR3. TCRdb passed the immunoSEQ multiplex PCR reads through MiXCR, listing each CDR3 protein once. The sample lists around 130,000 distinct CDR3 sequences, less than 95% occurring once. The sample belongs to a study of CD8 T cells in Susac syndrome. Trimming cost V 8 bases and J 4 bases, with 14 bases left between them. CDR1 is GTSNPN, CDR2 SVGIG, per germline (reference sequence). The CDR3 totals 13 residues.

The J gene is TRBJ1-4, the V gene TRBV30; possible D gene TRBD1, 5 bases. Material for sequencing was CD4+ T cells from PBMCs. The sequence was collected from a human donor in good health. The DNA for the CDR3 is TGTGCCCTAAGAAGGGACCGTAATGAAAAACTGTTTTTT. Protein: CALRRDRNEKLFF.